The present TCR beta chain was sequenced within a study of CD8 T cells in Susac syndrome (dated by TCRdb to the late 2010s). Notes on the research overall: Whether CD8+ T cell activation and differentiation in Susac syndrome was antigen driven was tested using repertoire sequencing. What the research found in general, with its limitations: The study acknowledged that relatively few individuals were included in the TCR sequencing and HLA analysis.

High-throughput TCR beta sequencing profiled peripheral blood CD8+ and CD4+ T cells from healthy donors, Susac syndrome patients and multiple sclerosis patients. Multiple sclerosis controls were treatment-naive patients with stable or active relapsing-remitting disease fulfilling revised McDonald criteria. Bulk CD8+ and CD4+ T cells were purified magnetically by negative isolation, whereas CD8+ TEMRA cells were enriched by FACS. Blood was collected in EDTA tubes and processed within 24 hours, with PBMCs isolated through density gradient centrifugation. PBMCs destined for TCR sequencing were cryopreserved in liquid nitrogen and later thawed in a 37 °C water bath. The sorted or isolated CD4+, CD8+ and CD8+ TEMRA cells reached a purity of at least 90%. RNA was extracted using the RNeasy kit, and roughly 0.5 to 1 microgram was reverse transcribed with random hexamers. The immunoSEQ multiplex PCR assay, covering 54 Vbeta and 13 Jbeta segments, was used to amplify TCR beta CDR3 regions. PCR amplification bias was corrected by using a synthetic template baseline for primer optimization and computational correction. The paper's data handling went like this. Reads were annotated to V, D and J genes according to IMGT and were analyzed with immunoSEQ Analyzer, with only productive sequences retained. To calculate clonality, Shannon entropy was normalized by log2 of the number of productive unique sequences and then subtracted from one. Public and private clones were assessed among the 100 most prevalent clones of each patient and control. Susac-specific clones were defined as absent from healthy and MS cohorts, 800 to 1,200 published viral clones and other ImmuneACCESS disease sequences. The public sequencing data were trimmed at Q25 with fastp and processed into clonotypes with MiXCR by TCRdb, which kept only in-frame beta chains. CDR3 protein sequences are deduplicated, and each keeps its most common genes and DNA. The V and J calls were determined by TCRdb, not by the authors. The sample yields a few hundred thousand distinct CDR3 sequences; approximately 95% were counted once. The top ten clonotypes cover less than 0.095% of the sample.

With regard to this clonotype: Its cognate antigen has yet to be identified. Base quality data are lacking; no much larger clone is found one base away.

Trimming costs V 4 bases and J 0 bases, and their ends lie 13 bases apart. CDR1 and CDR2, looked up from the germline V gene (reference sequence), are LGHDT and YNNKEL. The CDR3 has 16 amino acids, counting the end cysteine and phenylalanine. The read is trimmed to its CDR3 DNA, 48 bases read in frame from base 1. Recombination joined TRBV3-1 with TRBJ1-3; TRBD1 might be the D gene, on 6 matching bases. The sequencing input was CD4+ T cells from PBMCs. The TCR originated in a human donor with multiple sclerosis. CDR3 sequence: CASSPMGHRSGNTIYF. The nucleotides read TGTGCCAGCAGCCCCATGGGACACCGCTCTGGAAACACCATATATTTT.